This TCR beta chain is drawn from a study of T-cell reconstitution after alpha-beta-depleted transplantation in children. Molecular barcoding with unique molecular identifiers was used for the TCRbeta library. TCRdb recomputed calls from the PCR reads with MiXCR, one row per CDR3 protein. Altogether about 340,000 distinct CDR3 sequences are present, 10% being singletons, with the ten largest covering approximately 2.3%. Between the trimmed V and J ends, which lost 1 base and 0 bases, there was a span of 12 bases. The CDR3 covers 16 residues. Germline CDR1 MGHRA, CDR2 YSYEKL. The sample consisted of PBMCs from the stem cell graft donor, taken from the stem cell graft. V is TRBV4-1 and J is TRBJ1-2, with D perhaps matching TRBD1 (5 bases). This receptor was taken from a human donor who donated a stem cell graft to a child with acute lymphoblastic leukemia. The CDR3 DNA reads as TGCGCCAGCAGCCAAGCGGACACCATGTCTAACTATGGCTACACCTTC. It encodes CASSQADTMSNYGYTF.